This T cell receptor (beta chain) was captured in a study of control samples from healthy donors and cancer patients. Sequencing used immunoSEQ multiplex PCR; TCRdb keeps in-frame clones, though not all of them. The sample shows more than 70,000 clones, roughly 93% of them seen only once. Trimming removed 7 bases from V and 10 bases from J; junction bases left unmatched: 12. Germline V lookup: CDR1 MDHEN, CDR2 SYDVKM. The CDR3 length is 13 residues. Source material: blood. The chain employs TRBV28 and TRBJ1-1; TRBD1 aligns across 7 bases. This TCR was sampled from a woman in her twenties or thirties in good health. CDR3 DNA: TGTGCCAGCACAATAGGTACCAGGGGGAGAGCTTTCTTT. This sequence encodes CASTIGTRGRAFF.